These 31 T cell receptor beta chains were all obtained from the same sample, sequenced in a study of regulatory T cells in long-lasting Graves disease (dated by TCRdb to the early 2020s). Libraries were prepared through multiplex PCR. The instrument given in TCRdb is Illumina HiSeq 4000. iRepertoire HTBI primers and Arm-PCR amplification of CDR3 regions were used to construct TCR beta libraries. TCRdb reanalyzed the raw reads on its own, using fastp at Q25 for trimming and MiXCR for clone calling, and kept in-frame beta chains. Entries are consolidated by CDR3 protein sequence, retaining the most common genes and DNA. The sample table lists more than 450,000 distinct CDR3 sequences, around 12% of them with a count of one. Of the sample, over 7% is held by the ten largest clones. The time point label on this specimen signifies: newly diagnosed GD, antithyroid drugs for less than 3 months. For both TCR sequencing and RNA sequencing, RNA was extracted from PBMCs using TRIzol.

The same data also went into a second study, on T cells in Graves' hyperthyroidism and ophthalmopathy.

This specimen consisted of peripheral blood mononuclear cells (PBMCs), obtained at new diagnosis, from a patient treated with antithyroid drugs. These TCRs come from a woman aged 25 to 39 with Graves disease. Donor details come from another sample of the same person, matched by shared clones.

The V gene is TRBV30, the J gene TRBJ2-5; 8 positions match TRBD2. CDR1 is GTSNPN, CDR2 SVGIG, per germline (reference sequence). V was pared by 1 base and J by 3 bases, with 10 bases of the junction left unmatched. The CDR3 is 16 residues long. The CDR3 DNA is TGTGCCTGGAGTGGGAGCGGGAGTGGGGTGAAAGAGACCCAGTACTTC. Residues: CAWSGSGSGVKETQYF.

This clonotype was detected many times. CDR3 in amino acids: CASTLGTGSSQPQHF. CDR3 DNA sequence: TGTGCCAGCACCCTTGGGACAGGAAGCTCCCAGCCCCAGCATTTT. The chain combines TRBV6-1 with TRBJ1-5; 8 bases line up with TRBD1. The trim removed 7 bases at V and 7 bases at J, leaving 12 bases unmatched. CDR3 length equals 15 residues. The V gene's germline CDR1 is MNHNS and CDR2 SASEGT.

Ten or more counts support this clonotype. This sequence joins TRBV7-8 and TRBJ2-7; D is possibly TRBD1 (5 bases). Trimming took off 1 base at V and 2 bases at J, with 15 bases between the two ends. CDR3 length: 16 residues. Germline values: CDR1 SGHVS, CDR2 FQNEAQ. For the CDR3, the DNA is TGTGCCAGCAGCTTAGGGGCACCCGACAGAACCTACGAGCAGTACTTC. Its translation is CASSLGAPDRTYEQYF.

This clonotype has a single count. The gene calls are TRBV6-2 or TRBV6-3 and TRBJ1-1; D unclear. The CDR3 loop spans 15 amino acids. V was clipped by 6 bases and J by 5 bases, with 19 bases between them. Germline-derived CDR1 and CDR2 are MNHEY and SVGEGT. The CDR3 spells CASSLFEVSRTEAFF. CDR3 in DNA: TGTGCCAGCAGCTTATTTGAGGTCTCCCGAACTGAAGCTTTCTTT.

This clonotype occurred many times. This chain joins TRBV6-2 or TRBV6-3 and TRBJ2-5, with 10 nucleotides matching TRBD2. The assigned J gene may be wrong: the sequence end matches TRBJ2-1 better. The germline CDR1 and CDR2 sequences are MNHEY and SVGEGT. This CDR3 is built from 16 residues. In DNA, the CDR3 is TGTGCCAGCAGGGACCCCCTAGCGGGAGTCGTGAATGAGCAGTTCTTC. Translation: CASRDPLAGVVNEQFF.

This clonotype was observed many times. The chain links TRBV2 to TRBJ2-1, with 7 bases aligning to TRBD2. The germline CDR1 and CDR2 sequences are SNHLY and FYNNEI. Trimming at V came to 6 bases and at J to 3 bases, leaving 8 bases not matched to a gene. The CDR3 contains 15 residues. CDR3 sequence: CASSSPAGVYNEQFF. CDR3 sequence (DNA): TGTGCCAGCAGCTCACCCGCGGGGGTCTACAATGAGCAGTTCTTC.

The rearrangement links TRBV11-2 to TRBJ2-7, with a possible D match to TRBD2 (5 bases). The CDR3 is 13 residues long. V lost 5 bases and J lost 3, with 11 bases in between. The germline gives CDR1 SGHAT, CDR2 FQNNGV. The CDR3 is CASSQFEGYEQYF. The CDR3 coding sequence is TGTGCCAGCAGCCAATTCGAGGGCTACGAGCAGTACTTC.

This clonotype was found a few times. The V and J genes are TRBV11-3 and TRBJ2-7; 9 nucleotides line up with TRBD2. Germline CDR1 and CDR2: SGHNT and YENEEA. V shed 1 base, J shed 3 bases, and the junction held 4 bases outside the gene matches. There are 15 residues in the CDR3. The CDR3: CASSLGIAGVYEQYF. The CDR3, as DNA: TGTGCCAGCAGCTTAGGCATAGCGGGAGTCTACGAGCAGTACTTC.

This clonotype appeared many times. The chain recombines TRBV29-1 with TRBJ2-1, with TRBD2 identical over 8 bases. Losses at the gene ends were 5 bases for V and 6 bases for J; bases not matched to a gene: 12. The germline V gene has CDR1 SQVTM and CDR2 ANQGSEA. The CDR3 is 15 amino acids. CDR3 sequence: CSVRGVGLVGNEQFF. The CDR3 bases are TGCAGCGTTAGGGGTGTGGGACTAGTGGGCAATGAGCAGTTCTTC.

This clonotype was counted ten times or more. The chain recombines TRBV28 with TRBJ1-1; 7 bases map to TRBD1. The CDR3 totals 13 residues. With 3 bases clipped from V and 7 bases from J, the junction kept 5 bases outside the gene matches. Germline values: CDR1 MDHEN, CDR2 SYDVKM. CDR3 amino acids: CASSFLGQDEAFF. In DNA, the CDR3 is TGTGCCAGCAGTTTCCTTGGACAGGATGAAGCTTTCTTT.

This clonotype appeared many times. The V and J genes are TRBV11-2 and TRBJ2-3; D not resolved. Trimming removed 5 bases from V and 2 bases from J, with 5 bases in between. CDR1 SGHAT and CDR2 FQNNGV come from the germline V gene. CDR3 length: 12 amino acids. The CDR3 loop reads CASSPTTDTQYF. In nucleotides, the CDR3 is TGTGCCAGCAGCCCCACCACAGATACGCAGTATTTT.

This clonotype was counted between two and nine times. The chain employs TRBV20-1 and TRBJ1-2; 7 bases are shared with TRBD1. With 2 bases clipped from V and 2 bases from J, the junction kept 5 bases outside the gene matches. This CDR3 has 14 residues. Germline loops: CDR1 DFQATT, CDR2 SNEGSKA (reference sequence). The DNA of the CDR3 is TGCAGTGCTAGAAAACAGGGGTGGAACTATGGCTACACCTTC. This encodes CSARKQGWNYGYTF.

This clonotype has at least ten counts. The rearrangement joins TRBV6-1 to TRBJ1-2; 9 bases fit TRBD1. V trimming: 1 base; J trimming: 5 bases; junction bases outside the gene matches: 5. The CDR3 is made up of 15 amino acids. CDR1 MNHNS and CDR2 SASEGT come from the germline V gene. This chain's CDR3 is CASSEGGQGPYGYTF. DNA for the CDR3: TGTGCCAGCAGTGAAGGAGGACAGGGGCCATATGGCTACACCTTC.

A few counts support this clonotype. The V gene is TRBV20-1, the J gene TRBJ2-7, with D possibly being TRBD1 (6 bases). The CDR3 extends over 14 amino acids. Per germline, CDR1 DFQATT and CDR2 SNEGSKA (reference sequence). The ends were cut back, 1 base at V and 2 bases at J, with 12 bases in the middle. The CDR3 DNA follows: TGCAGTGCTAGAGTACGGGACACCGCCTACGAGCAGTACTTC. It yields the protein CSARVRDTAYEQYF.

Many counts were recorded for this clonotype. V and J are TRBV24-1 and TRBJ2-1; possibly TRBD2 for D (6 bases). CDR1 KGHDR and CDR2 SFDVKD come from the germline V gene. Trimming took 4 bases from V and 5 from J, leaving 14 bases between them. CDR3 length: 15 residues. The CDR3 spells CATSESGTRHNEQFF. The DNA of the CDR3 is TGTGCCACCAGTGAATCCGGGACTCGGCACAATGAGCAGTTCTTC.

This clonotype came up many times. The rearrangement links TRBV6-1 to TRBJ2-7; 7 nucleotides agree with TRBD2. V shed 7 bases, J shed 7 bases, and the junction held 10 bases outside the gene matches. This CDR3 has 13 residues. The V gene's germline CDR1 is MNHNS and CDR2 SASEGT. In nucleotides, the CDR3 is TGTGCCAGCACTGATCCCCGGGGAGGGGAGCAGTACTTC. This translates into CASTDPRGGEQYF.

At least ten counts were recorded for this clonotype. The rearrangement links TRBV3-1 to TRBJ1-6, with D unresolved. This CDR3 comprises 13 residues. The V gene's germline CDR1 is LGHDT and CDR2 YNNKEL (reference sequence). V lost 5 bases and J lost 7, with 9 bases in between. The CDR3 here is CASSSIPNSPLHF. The CDR3 DNA follows: TGTGCCAGCAGCTCTATACCGAATTCACCCCTCCACTTT.

This clonotype has a count of ten or more. The J gene is TRBJ1-2, the V gene TRBV9, with D tentatively TRBD1 (5 bases). The germline V gene has CDR1 SGDLS and CDR2 YYNGEE. V was pared by 3 bases and J by 6 bases, with 18 bases between. The CDR3 runs to 15 residues. The CDR3 spells CASSASIQGRDGYTF. DNA for the CDR3: TGTGCCAGCAGCGCCAGTATCCAGGGACGAGATGGCTACACCTTC.

With regard to this clonotype: With only one base between it and a far larger clone, this is likely a read error. The chain links TRBV27 to TRBJ2-5, with D tentatively TRBD1 (5 bases). This CDR3 region has 15 residues. CDR1 and CDR2 from the germline V gene are MNHEY and SMNVEV (reference sequence). Trimming took 5 bases from V and 0 from J, leaving 13 bases between them. CDR3 in amino acids: CASSDVTENQETQYF. CDR3 bases: TGTGCCAGCAGTGATGTGACAGAGAACCAAGAGACCCAGTACTTC.

There are a few counts of this clonotype. V is TRBV20-1 and J is TRBJ2-5, with D possibly TRBD2 on 5 matching bases. Deletions cut 0 bases from V and 5 bases from J, with 16 bases between. Germline lookup yields CDR1 DFQATT and CDR2 SNEGSKA (reference sequence). CDR3 length: 15 residues. The CDR3 DNA reads as TGCAGTGCTAGAGATTCGGGTAGCGTACACGAGACCCAGTACTTC. This sequence encodes CSARDSGSVHETQYF.

In its sample, this clonotype was seen many times. The chain is built from TRBV2 and TRBJ2-5; either TRBD1 or TRBD2 may fit D (5 bases each). CDR3 length: 15 residues. The V gene's germline CDR1 is SNHLY and CDR2 FYNNEI. Trimming removed 0 bases at V and 1 base at J, with 9 bases between. CDR3 DNA sequence: TGTGCCAGCAGTGAAGCGTGGGGACCCCAAGAGACCCAGTACTTC. The encoded protein is CASSEAWGPQETQYF.

This clonotype appeared many times. The gene calls are TRBV6-5 and TRBJ1-1; no clear D. CDR1 is MNHEY, CDR2 SVGAGI, per germline. CDR3 length: 15 amino acids. Trimming removed 0 bases from V and 3 bases from J, with 11 bases in between. CDR3 amino acids: CASSYSRVLDTEAFF. CDR3 coding DNA: TGTGCCAGCAGTTACTCGCGGGTCTTGGACACTGAAGCTTTCTTT.

This clonotype was found a few times. This sequence may be a read error, since a much larger clone differs from it by one base. The genes are TRBV12-3 or TRBV12-4 and TRBJ1-1; D is perhaps TRBD1 (5 bases). The CDR3 totals 16 residues. V was clipped by 3 bases and J by 4 bases, with 18 bases between them. CDR3 residues: CASSLGRVIWSTEAFF. The CDR3 DNA reads TGTGCCAGCAGTTTGGGACGGGTGATTTGGAGCACTGAAGCTTTCTTT.

This clonotype was seen many times. An end of the junction differs from the germline gene, which may be a read error. V gene TRBV7-2 combines with J gene TRBJ2-2; D gene uncertain. Germline V CDR1 and CDR2: SGHTA, FQGNSA. The CDR3 loop spans 16 amino acids. For the CDR3, the DNA is TGTGCCAGCAGTTTAGGGTGGTTAGAAAACACCGGGGAGCTGTTTTTT. The encoded protein is CASSLGWLENTGELFF.

The table lists this clonotype with many counts. This rearrangement joins TRBV2 to TRBJ2-7; TRBD1 matches 8 bases. The CDR3 is 13 residues long. V was clipped by 4 bases and J by 2 bases; unmatched bases: 1. Germline loops: CDR1 SNHLY, CDR2 FYNNEI. In DNA, the CDR3 is TGTGCCAGCAGTGGACAGGGGCCCTACGAGCAGTACTTC. Encoded protein: CASSGQGPYEQYF.

This clonotype came up a few times. The chain employs TRBV29-1 and TRBJ2-7; D possibly corresponds to TRBD2 (6 bases). The germline CDR1 and CDR2 sequences are SQVTM and ANQGSEA. The CDR3 length is 13 residues. Trimming removed 0 bases at V and 4 bases at J, with 10 bases between. The CDR3 loop is CSVEEGAGYEQYF. CDR3 bases: TGCAGCGTTGAAGAAGGTGCGGGGTACGAGCAGTACTTC.

The genes are TRBV7-3 and TRBJ2-1, with D maybe TRBD1 (6 bases). Germline V lookup: CDR1 SGHTA, CDR2 FQGTGA. V was shortened by 5 bases and J by 5 bases, with 16 bases between the two germline ends. This CDR3 spans 15 amino acids. The CDR3 spells CASSLQGFPHNEQFF. The CDR3 DNA sequence: TGTGCCAGCAGCCTACAGGGTTTTCCGCACAATGAGCAGTTCTTC.

This clonotype appeared many times. The chain is built from TRBV12-3 or TRBV12-4 and TRBJ2-5, with D unclear. V gave up 1 base and J gave up 1 base, with 7 bases separating them. This CDR3 spans 14 amino acids. The CDR3 reads CASSLENFQETQYF. CDR3 nucleotide sequence: TGTGCCAGCAGTTTAGAAAACTTCCAAGAGACCCAGTACTTC.

This clonotype has at least ten counts. The chain combines TRBV11-2 with TRBJ1-2; 9 nucleotides line up with TRBD1. Looked up from germline, CDR1 is SGHAT and CDR2 is FQNNGV. This CDR3 spans 14 amino acids. Trimming cost V 4 bases and J 8 bases; bases outside gene matches: 8. The CDR3 nucleotides are TGTGCCAGCAGCTCGCCGGGACAGGGCGGCGGCTACACCTTC. Translation gives CASSSPGQGGGYTF. Full variable domain (rest looked up from reference TRBV11-2 and TRBJ1-2): EAGVAQSPRYKIIEKRQSVAFWCNPISGHATLYWYQQILGQGPKLLIQFQNNGVVDDSQLPKDRFSAERLKGVDSTLKIQPAKLEDSAVYLCASSSPGQGGGYTFGSGTRLTVV.

This clonotype appeared many times. V and J are TRBV19 and TRBJ1-4, with D perhaps matching TRBD1 (6 bases). The V gene's germline CDR1 is LNHDA and CDR2 SQIVND (reference sequence). Trimming shortened V by 1 base and J by 9 bases, and 15 bases separated the two germline ends. The CDR3 runs 15 residues. The CDR3 coding sequence is TGTGCCAGTAGTATAGCACAGGGATTACCTCAAAAACTGTTTTTT. Amino acids: CASSIAQGLPQKLFF.

The V gene is TRBV2, the J gene TRBJ2-3; D could derive from TRBD1 or TRBD2 (6 bases each). Germline V gives CDR1 SNHLY, CDR2 FYNNEI. The V end lost 4 bases, the J end lost 2 bases, and 13 bases lay between the germline ends. This CDR3 spans 15 amino acids. The CDR3 loop reads CASSAMGGPTDTQYF. CDR3 nucleotide sequence: TGTGCCAGCAGTGCGATGGGGGGCCCCACAGATACGCAGTATTTT.